This TCR beta chain is drawn from a study of blood T cell repertoires in COVID-19. Study-level information: Samples came from the United States, Italy and Spain, spanning acute and convalescent COVID-19. PBMCs, B-cell-depleted T cells, or T cells provided the cDNA or gDNA that made up the material.

Germline loops: CDR1 SNHLY, CDR2 FYNNEI. The ends were cut back, 7 bases at V and 1 base at J, with 13 bases in the middle. This CDR3 spans 14 amino acids. Participants were aged 18 to 89 years, lived in under 25 US areas, and enrolled virtually. As processed by the authors: Amplification of reference gene primers provided the estimated nucleated cell counts. Only in-frame clones appear in the TCRdb table, and some are missing; sequencing was by immunoSEQ multiplex PCR. That table furnishes V, J and clone size, whereas the DNA furnished D and trimming. The sample consists of fewer than 150,000 clones, roughly four fifths of them appearing once.

The sequencing sample was made of PBMCs or T cells enriched from blood (not recorded which). The rearrangement joins TRBV2 to TRBJ2-5, with TRBD1 as a possible D gene (5 bases). The sequence was obtained from a man under 40 who had recovered from COVID-19. CDR3 coding DNA: TGTGCCAGCACCCCCGCACAGGTCCAAGAGACCCAGTACTTC. It translates to CASTPAQVQETQYF.